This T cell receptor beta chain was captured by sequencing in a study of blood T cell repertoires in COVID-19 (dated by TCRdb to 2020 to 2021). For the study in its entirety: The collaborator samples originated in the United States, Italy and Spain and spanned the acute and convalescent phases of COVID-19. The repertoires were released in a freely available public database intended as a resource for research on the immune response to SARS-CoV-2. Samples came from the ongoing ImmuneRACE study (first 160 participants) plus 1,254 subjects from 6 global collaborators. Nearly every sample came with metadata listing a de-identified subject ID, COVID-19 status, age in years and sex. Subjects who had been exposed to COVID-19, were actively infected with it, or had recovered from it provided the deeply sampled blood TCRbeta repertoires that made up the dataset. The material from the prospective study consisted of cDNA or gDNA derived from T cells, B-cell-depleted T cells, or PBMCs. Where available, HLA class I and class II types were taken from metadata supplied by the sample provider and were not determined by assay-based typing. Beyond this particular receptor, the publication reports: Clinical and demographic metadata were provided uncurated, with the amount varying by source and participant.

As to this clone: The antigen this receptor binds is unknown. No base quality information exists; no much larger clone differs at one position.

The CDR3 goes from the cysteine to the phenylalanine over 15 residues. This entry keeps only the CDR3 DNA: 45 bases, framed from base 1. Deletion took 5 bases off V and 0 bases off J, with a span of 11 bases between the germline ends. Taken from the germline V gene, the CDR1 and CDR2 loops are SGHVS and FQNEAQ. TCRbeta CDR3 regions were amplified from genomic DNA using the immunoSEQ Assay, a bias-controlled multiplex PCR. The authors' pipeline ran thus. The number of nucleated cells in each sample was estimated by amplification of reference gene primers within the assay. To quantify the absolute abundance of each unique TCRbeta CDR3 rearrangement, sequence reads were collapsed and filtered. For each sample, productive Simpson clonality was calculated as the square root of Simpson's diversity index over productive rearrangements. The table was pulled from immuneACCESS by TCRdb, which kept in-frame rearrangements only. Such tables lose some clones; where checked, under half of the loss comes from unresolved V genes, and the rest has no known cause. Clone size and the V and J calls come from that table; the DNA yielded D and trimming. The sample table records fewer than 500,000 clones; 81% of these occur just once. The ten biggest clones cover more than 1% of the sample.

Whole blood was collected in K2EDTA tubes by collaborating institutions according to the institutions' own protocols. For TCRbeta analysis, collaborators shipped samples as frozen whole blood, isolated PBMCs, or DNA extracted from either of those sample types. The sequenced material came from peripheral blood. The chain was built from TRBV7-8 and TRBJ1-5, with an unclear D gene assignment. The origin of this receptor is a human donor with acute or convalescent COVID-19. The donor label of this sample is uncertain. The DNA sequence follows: TGTGCCAGCAGCCAAAGAGCGAATAGCAATCAGCCCCAGCATTTT. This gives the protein CASSQRANSNQPQHF.